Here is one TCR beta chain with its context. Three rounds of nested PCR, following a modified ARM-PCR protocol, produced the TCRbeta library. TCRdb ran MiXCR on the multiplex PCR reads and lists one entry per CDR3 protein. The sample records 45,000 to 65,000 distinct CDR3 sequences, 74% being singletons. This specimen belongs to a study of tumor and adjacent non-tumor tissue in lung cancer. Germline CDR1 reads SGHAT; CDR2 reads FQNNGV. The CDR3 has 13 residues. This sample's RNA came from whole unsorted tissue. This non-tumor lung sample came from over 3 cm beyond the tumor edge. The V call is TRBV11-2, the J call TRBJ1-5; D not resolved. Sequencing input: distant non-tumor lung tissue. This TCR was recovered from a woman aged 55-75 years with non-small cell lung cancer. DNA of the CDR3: TGTGTCAGTAGCTTAGAAAGCAATCAGCCCCAGCATTTT. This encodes CVSSLESNQPQHF.